These 9 T cell receptor beta chains share one sample of origin, sequenced in a study of OX40 agonist ivuxolimab in advanced cancers. Libraries were prepared by immunoSEQ multiplex PCR; TCRdb keeps only in-frame clonotypes and omits some of them. The data hold about 42,000 clones, with 86% observed a single time. Specimen: CD4+ or CD8+ T cells sorted from blood, collected in a trial of the OX40 agonist ivuxolimab. The receptors derive from an adult with an advanced solid tumor such as melanoma, head and neck, liver or kidney cancer.

CDR3: CASSKGPNTEAFF. In DNA, the CDR3 is TGTGCCAGTAGTAAAGGACCCAACACTGAAGCTTTCTTT. J is TRBJ1-1 and V is TRBV19; D remains unclear. This CDR3 comprises 13 residues. Germline loops: CDR1 LNHDA, CDR2 SQIVND (reference sequence). V lost 4 bases and J lost 2, with 8 bases in between. The full variable domain, with the rest looked up from reference TRBV19 and TRBJ1-1, is DGGITQSPKYLFRKEGQNVTLSCEQNLNHDAMYWYRQDPGQGLRLIYYSQIVNDFQKGDIAEGYSVSREKKESFPLTVTSAQKNPTAFYLCASSKGPNTEAFFGQGTRLTVV.

The V gene is TRBV16, the J gene TRBJ2-1, with D uncertain. The CDR3 is 11 residues long. From germline, CDR1 is KGHSY and CDR2 FQNENV. V shed 3 bases and J shed 6 bases, with 3 bases lying between them. CDR3 sequence: CASSQTNEQFF. The CDR3, as DNA: TGTGCCAGCAGCCAGACCAATGAGCAGTTCTTC.

J is TRBJ2-4 and V is TRBV5-1; perhaps D is TRBD1 or TRBD2 (6 bases each). Germline V gene lookup returns CDR1 SGHRS and CDR2 YFSETQ. Trimming pared 3 bases from V and 1 base from J, leaving 26 bases between. The CDR3 is 20 amino acids. DNA of the CDR3: TGCGCCAGCAGCTGGGACTCTACCACTGGACAGAAACCCGCCAAAAACATTCAGTACTTC. Amino acids: CASSWDSTTGQKPAKNIQYF.

V usage is TRBV30 and J usage is TRBJ1-2; D is undetermined. The CDR3 runs to 13 residues. Germline CDR1 reads GTSNPN; CDR2 reads SVGIG (reference sequence). Between the trimmed V and J ends, which lost 5 bases and 3 bases, there was a span of 13 bases. The CDR3 DNA sequence: TGTGCCTGGTTCCCCGACATGGACTATGGCTACACCTTC. Translating gives CAWFPDMDYGYTF.

The rearrangement links TRBV6-1 to TRBJ2-7; TRBD2 is a possible D gene (5 bases). Per the germline V gene, CDR1 is MNHNS and CDR2 is SASEGT. The CDR3 length is 14 residues. V was trimmed by 10 bases and J by 3 bases, leaving 19 bases between them. Written as DNA, the CDR3 is TGTGCCACCTCTCAAGGGAGTTTAGGCTACGAGCAGTACTTC. Amino acid sequence: CATSQGSLGYEQYF.

This clone was detected only once. This sequence joins TRBV4-1 and TRBJ2-7; D possibly corresponds to TRBD1 (5 bases). In germline, CDR1 is MGHRA, CDR2 YSYEKL. The V end was cut by 4 bases, the J end by 4 bases, with 11 bases between. CDR3 length equals 13 residues. This CDR3 reads CASSPTVEYEQYF. In nucleotides, the CDR3 is TGCGCCAGCAGCCCGACAGTTGAATACGAGCAGTACTTC.

Remarks on this clone: Additional DNA sequences in this sample encode the identical CDR3. The gene calls are TRBV30 and TRBJ1-1; D might be TRBD1 (6 bases). V was shortened by 0 bases and J by 3 bases, with 11 bases between the two germline ends. Germline V CDR1 and CDR2: GTSNPN, SVGIG (reference sequence). This CDR3 contains 14 residues. The CDR3 nucleotides are TGTGCCTGGAGTGTGGGGGCGGGCGACACTGAAGCTTTCTTT. Protein sequence: CAWSVGAGDTEAFF.

The J gene is TRBJ2-7, the V gene TRBV9; TRBD2 matches at 9 bases. Germline V gene lookup returns CDR1 SGDLS and CDR2 YYNGEE. The CDR3 has 15 residues. V lost 4 bases, J lost 5 bases, and 10 bases stayed unmatched. This chain's CDR3 is CASSPGLAFAHEQYF. In nucleotides, the CDR3 is TGTGCCAGCAGCCCCGGACTAGCGTTTGCCCACGAGCAGTACTTC. The full variable domain, completed using reference TRBV9 and TRBJ2-7, is DSGVTQTPKHLITATGQRVTLRCSPRSGDLSVYWYQQSLDQGLQFLIQYYNGEERAKGNILERFSAQQFPDLHSELNLSSLELGDSALYFCASSPGLAFAHEQYFGPGTRLTVT.

The chain uses TRBV4-3 and TRBJ1-2; tentatively, D is TRBD1 (6 bases). Germline V lookup: CDR1 LGHNA, CDR2 YSLEER. The V gene lost 4 bases and the J gene lost 0 bases, with 9 bases spanning the gap. The CDR3 sequence is 14 residues long. The CDR3 DNA sequence: TGCGCCAGCAGCCCACAGGGTACTAACTATGGCTACACCTTC. This translates into CASSPQGTNYGYTF.